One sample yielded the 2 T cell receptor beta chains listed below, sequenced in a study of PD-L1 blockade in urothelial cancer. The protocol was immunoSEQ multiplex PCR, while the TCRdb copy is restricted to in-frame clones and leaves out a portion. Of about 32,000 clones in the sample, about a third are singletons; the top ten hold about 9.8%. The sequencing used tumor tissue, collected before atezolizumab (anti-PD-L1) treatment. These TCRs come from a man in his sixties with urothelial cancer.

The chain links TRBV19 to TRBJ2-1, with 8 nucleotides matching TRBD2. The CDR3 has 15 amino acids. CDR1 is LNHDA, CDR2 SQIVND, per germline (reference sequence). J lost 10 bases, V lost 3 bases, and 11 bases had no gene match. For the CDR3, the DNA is TGTGCCAGTAGTATCGGTGGGACTAGTGTCACCGAGCAGTTCTTC. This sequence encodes CASSIGGTSVTEQFF.

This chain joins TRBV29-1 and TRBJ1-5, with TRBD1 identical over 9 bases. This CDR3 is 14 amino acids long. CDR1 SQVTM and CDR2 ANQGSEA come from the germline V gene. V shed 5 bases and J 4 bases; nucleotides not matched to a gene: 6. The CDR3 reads CSVSSDRGNQPQHF. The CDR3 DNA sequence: TGCAGCGTTTCGTCGGACAGGGGTAATCAGCCCCAGCATTTT.